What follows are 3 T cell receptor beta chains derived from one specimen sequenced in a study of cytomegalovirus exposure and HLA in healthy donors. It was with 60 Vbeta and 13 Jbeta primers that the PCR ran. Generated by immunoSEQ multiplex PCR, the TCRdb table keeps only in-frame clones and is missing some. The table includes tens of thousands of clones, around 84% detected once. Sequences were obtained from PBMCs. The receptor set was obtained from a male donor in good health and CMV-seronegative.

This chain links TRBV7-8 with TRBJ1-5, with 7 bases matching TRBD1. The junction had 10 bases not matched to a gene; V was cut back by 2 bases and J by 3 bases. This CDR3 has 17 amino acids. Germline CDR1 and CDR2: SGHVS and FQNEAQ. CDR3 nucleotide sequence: TGTGCCAGCAGCTTAAGGGGGCTAGACAGCCTCAATCAGCCCCAGCATTTT. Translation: CASSLRGLDSLNQPQHF.

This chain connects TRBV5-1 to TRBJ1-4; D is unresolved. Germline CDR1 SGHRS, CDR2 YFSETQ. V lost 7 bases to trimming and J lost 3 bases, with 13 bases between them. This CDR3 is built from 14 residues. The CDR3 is CASRVGTANEKLFF. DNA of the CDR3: TGCGCCAGCCGAGTGGGCACGGCTAATGAAAAACTGTTTTTT.

This CDR3 reads CASIHAGGDTEAFF. As DNA, the CDR3 is TGTGCCAGCATTCATGCAGGGGGAGACACTGAAGCTTTCTTT. This rearrangement joins TRBV2 to TRBJ1-1; 7 bases line up with TRBD1. Germline CDR1 and CDR2: SNHLY and FYNNEI. The CDR3 covers 14 residues. J was trimmed by 3 bases and V by 7 bases; bases with no gene match: 8.